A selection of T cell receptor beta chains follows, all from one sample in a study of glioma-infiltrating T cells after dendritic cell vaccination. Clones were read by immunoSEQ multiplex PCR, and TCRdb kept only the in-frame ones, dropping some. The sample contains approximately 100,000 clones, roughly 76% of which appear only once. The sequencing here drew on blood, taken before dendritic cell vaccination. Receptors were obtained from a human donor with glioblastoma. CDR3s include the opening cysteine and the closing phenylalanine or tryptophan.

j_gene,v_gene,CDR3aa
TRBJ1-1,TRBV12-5,CASGSPLGRAFF
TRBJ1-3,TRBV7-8,CASTTTRGQRSGNTIYF
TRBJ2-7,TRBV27,CASSFTGTELNEQYF
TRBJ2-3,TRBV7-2,CASSRPTDTRTDTQYF
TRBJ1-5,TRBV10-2,CASRPDRAGNQPQHF
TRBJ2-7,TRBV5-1,CASSLGLAGTYEQYF
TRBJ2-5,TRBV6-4,CASSASPGGQETQYF
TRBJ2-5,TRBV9,CASSVQTGTGYF
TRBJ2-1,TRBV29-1,CSVERTSGGIDEQFF
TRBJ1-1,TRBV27,CASSLPGREAFF
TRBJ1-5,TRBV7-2,CASSPGGGGNQPQHF
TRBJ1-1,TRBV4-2,CASSQMKRQSTEAFF
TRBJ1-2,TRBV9,CASSVGSGSYGYTF
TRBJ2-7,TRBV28,CASSPTKLAGGAYEQYF
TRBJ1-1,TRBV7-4,CASSGMGGGGWMNTEAFF
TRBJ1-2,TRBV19,CASSTTGFYGYTF
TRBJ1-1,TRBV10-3,CAISADTANTEAFF